This T cell receptor (beta chain) stems from a study of vaccination effects on CD4 cells after COVID-19. Whole-study results and caveats: Late post-vaccination samples showed marked contraction of infection- and vaccine-induced clones. The study found that only 1 of 255 vaccine-induced clones from healthy vaccinees cross-reacted with common cold coronaviruses.

With respect to this clone: What it binds is not known.

In the ViraFEST assay, antigen-specific CD4+ clonotypes were identified by expansion after peptide-pool stimulation. Culturing for more than eight days preceded CD4+ T cell isolation. Nobody among the vaccine recipients had prior SARS-CoV-2 infection (nucleocapsid antibodies were negative). Researchers swapped half the medium for IL-2 medium on both days 3 and 7. CDR3 length: 16 residues. Trimming shortened V by 1 base and J by 0 bases, and 10 bases separated the two germline ends. CDR1 and CDR2 (germline): LGHNA, YSLEER. Using immunoSEQ multiplex PCR, the repertoire was profiled, and TCRdb retains in-frame clones only, with some absent. The sample yields 67,000 or so clones, around three quarters seen once.

This sequence originates from a human donor who received a COVID-19 vaccine. This material consisted of CD4+ T cells from PBMCs cultured with HCoV-OC43 spike peptides, taken before COVID-19 vaccination. Documented subset: HCoV-OC43 spike overlapping peptide pool stimulation. The chain is built from TRBV4-3 and TRBJ2-1, with D hard to call. DNA for the CDR3: TGCGCCAGCAGCCAAGTACCCCGGAGCTCCTACAATGAGCAGTTCTTC. Its translation: CASSQVPRSSYNEQFF.